Listed below are T cell receptor beta chains from one sample, sequenced in a study of cytomegalovirus exposure and HLA in healthy donors. Data came from immunoSEQ multiplex PCR; TCRdb stores just in-frame clones and leaves some out. The sample lists some 130,000 clones; about 64% were seen once. Sequencing was performed on PBMCs. These receptors were obtained from a woman in her thirties or forties in good health and CMV-seronegative. CDR3s include the opening cysteine and the closing phenylalanine or tryptophan. Each record gives: V gene, D gene, J gene, clone size, CDR3 DNA, CDR3 protein. D genes are given only for firm matches. Size tells how often a clone was seen (once, few, many) or the class of an expanded clone, and some rows leave it out.

TRBV5-1	TRBD1	TRBJ1-1	.	TGCGCCAGCAGCCCACCGGACAGGGGGAACACTGAAGCTTTCTTT	CASSPPDRGNTEAFF
TRBV9	.	TRBJ2-1	.	TGTGCCAGCAGCGACAGGAATTATGAGCAGTTCTTC	CASSDRNYEQFF
TRBV11-2	TRBD1	TRBJ2-1	few	TGTGCCAGCAGCAGTCCCCGGGACAGGAGGAATGAGCAGTTCTTC	CASSSPRDRRNEQFF
TRBV11-2	TRBD1	TRBJ1-2	few	TGTGCCAGCAGCTTAGTGGGACAGAGTTCTCCCTACACCTTC	CASSLVGQSSPYTF
TRBV7-8	TRBD2	TRBJ2-5	.	TGTGCCAGCATAGACCGACTAGCGGGGGGTCAATTTCAAGAGACCCAGTACTTC	CASIDRLAGGQFQETQYF
TRBV7-9	.	TRBJ2-7	.	TGTGCCAGCAGCACTCTAGGAGCAGGGGATGTCTACGAGCAGTACTTC	CASSTLGAGDVYEQYF
TRBV19	.	TRBJ1-3	.	TGTGCCAGTACCCCGGGAAGCTCTGGAAACACCATATATTTT	CASTPGSSGNTIYF
TRBV29-1	TRBD1	TRBJ1-6	.	TGCAGCGTTGCGACAGGGACCGATTCACCCCTCCACTTT	CSVATGTDSPLHF
TRBV4-1	.	TRBJ1-2	.	TGCGCCAGCAGCCGCTTATGGGGGCCCCGGTTCGAGGGCTACACCTTC	CASSRLWGPRFEGYTF
TRBV7-3	.	TRBJ1-1	.	TGTGCCAGCAGCCGACCTACAGGGGAAGCTTTCTTT	CASSRPTGEAFF
TRBV7-2	.	TRBJ2-1	.	TGTGCCAGCAGCCCTTCGACAGGACCCTACAATGAGCAGTTCTTC	CASSPSTGPYNEQFF
TRBV5-1	.	TRBJ2-5	.	TGCGCCAGCAGCTTGGTAACGGAAGAGACCCAGTACTTC	CASSLVTEETQYF
TRBV19	.	TRBJ1-5	.	TGTGCCAGTACGGACACCTCAATGCAGCCCCAGCATTTT	CASTDTSMQPQHF
TRBV7-2	.	TRBJ2-7	.	TGTGCCAGCAGCTCCAGGACAGCCAGCTACGAGCAGTACTTC	CASSSRTASYEQYF
TRBV6-6	TRBD2	TRBJ2-3	.	TGTGCCAGCAGTTTGCGGGGGGGCAACACAGATACGCAGTATTTT	CASSLRGGNTDTQYF
TRBV30	.	TRBJ2-6	once	TGTGCCTGGAGTTTCCGGGTCCTTAGCTCTGGGGCCAACGTCCTGACTTTC	CAWSFRVLSSGANVLTF
TRBV5-1	.	TRBJ1-2	.	TGCGCCAGCAGCGAGGACAGCACCCTCGCGTCTGGCTACACCTTC	CASSEDSTLASGYTF
TRBV7-8	.	TRBJ1-6	.	TGTGCCAGCAGCCCCAGGGCAAATTCACCCCTCCACTTT	CASSPRANSPLHF
TRBV28	.	TRBJ1-2	.	TGTGCCAGCAGTTTATCTCCCGGGGGGGCAACGGGGGGCTACACCTTC	CASSLSPGGATGGYTF
TRBV9	.	TRBJ1-1	few	TGTGCCAGCAGCGTAGGGACACAGAACACTGAAGCTTTCTTT	CASSVGTQNTEAFF
TRBV2	.	TRBJ2-3	.	TGTGCCAGCAGCCCCGGAGTAGCGGACACAGATACGCAGTATTTT	CASSPGVADTDTQYF
TRBV7-2	TRBD1	TRBJ1-1	.	TGTGCCAGCAGCCCCCGACAGGGAGGGAACACTGAAGCTTTCTTT	CASSPRQGGNTEAFF
TRBV5-4	TRBD2	TRBJ2-7	.	TGTGCCAGCAGCTTGGATTTCGGGACTAAAAGTTGGCAGTACTTC	CASSLDFGTKSWQYF
TRBV30	.	TRBJ1-1	.	TGTGCCTGGAGTGAAGGTACCACAGGGTCAGGAGAGTTGGAGGCTTTCTTT	CAWSEGTTGSGELEAFF
TRBV28	.	TRBJ1-4	.	TGTGCCAGCAAGCTTAATGAAAAACTGTTTTTT	CASKLNEKLFF
TRBV7-9	.	TRBJ2-1	.	TGTGCCAGCAGCTCGGGGGAATGGTCCTACAATGAGCAGTTCTTC	CASSSGEWSYNEQFF
TRBV11-2	TRBD1	TRBJ1-3	few	TGTGCCAGCAGCTTATTAAGGGGGCGCAGGGGAAACACCATATATTTT	CASSLLRGRRGNTIYF
TRBV19	.	TRBJ1-5	.	TGTGCCAGTAGTCAACAGTCAGGGGACAATCAGCCCCAGCATTTT	CASSQQSGDNQPQHF
TRBV28	TRBD1	TRBJ1-1	once	TGTGCCAGCAGTACACCCTCCCGACAGGGCCAAGCTTTCTTT	CASSTPSRQGQAFF
TRBV18	TRBD1	TRBJ2-7	few	TGTGCCAGCTCCTCGGGGACAGGGGCTGGCGAGCAGTACTTC	CASSSGTGAGEQYF
TRBV28	.	TRBJ1-3	once	TGTGCCAGCAAGGAGACAGATGGAAACACCATATATTTT	CASKETDGNTIYF
TRBV29-1	.	TRBJ2-7	few	TGCAGCGTTGTCCGGTCAGGGCGCCCGTACGAGCAGTACTTC	CSVVRSGRPYEQYF
TRBV2	.	TRBJ1-3	.	TGTGCCAGCAGTGGGTTAGGGGGAACTGGAAACACCATATATTTT	CASSGLGGTGNTIYF
TRBV7-2	.	TRBJ2-5	.	TGTGCCAGCGGTCGTAGTTTGGAAGAGACCCAGTACTTC	CASGRSLEETQYF
TRBV28	.	TRBJ1-2	.	TGTGCCAGCAGTTTCTATGGGGGAGGGCGAGGGGGCTACACCTTC	CASSFYGGGRGGYTF
TRBV7-2	TRBD1	TRBJ2-7	.	TGTGCCAGCAGCGAGGGACAGCGAACCTACGAGCAGTACTTC	CASSEGQRTYEQYF
TRBV2	.	TRBJ2-5	few	TGTGCCGCCCACGGACAGACCCAAGAGACCCAGTACTTC	CAAHGQTQETQYF
TRBV7-3	.	TRBJ2-1	.	TGTGCCAGCAGCCCCTGGCGGGATTCTAGGGAGCAGTTCTTC	CASSPWRDSREQFF
TRBV5-1	TRBD1	TRBJ2-7	once	TGCGCCAGCAGCCAATCCACAGGGGGCAGGTCCTACGAGCAGTACTTC	CASSQSTGGRSYEQYF
TRBV14	.	TRBJ1-4	.	TGTGCCAGCAGCCAAGATATGAGAAAACTGTTTTTT	CASSQDMRKLFF
TRBV2	.	TRBJ2-2	.	TGTGCCAGCAGTGACCCCAGGGGCACCGGGGAGCTGTTTTTT	CASSDPRGTGELFF
TRBV30	.	TRBJ2-2	few	TGTGCCTGGAGTGTAAGGGGAACCGGGGAGCTGTTTTTT	CAWSVRGTGELFF
TRBV9	.	TRBJ1-6	.	TGTGCCAGCAGCGTAAGCCGACAGCCATATAATTCACCCCTCCACTTT	CASSVSRQPYNSPLHF
TRBV5-1	TRBD1	TRBJ2-1	.	TGCGCCAGCAGCTTGGGGCAGGGGGATGGGAATGAGCAGTTCTTC	CASSLGQGDGNEQFF
TRBV5-1	.	TRBJ1-1	.	TGCGCCAGTAAGACAGTTGACGACACTGAAGCTTTCTTT	CASKTVDDTEAFF
TRBV12-5	TRBD2	TRBJ2-5	.	TGTGCTAGTGGTTCCCCGCAGCGGGGGGCCCATTCTTCGTACCAAGAGACCCAGTACTTC	CASGSPQRGAHSSYQETQYF
TRBV6-1	.	TRBJ1-3	few	TGTGCCAGCAGTCAGGTCTCTGGAAACACCATATATTTT	CASSQVSGNTIYF
TRBV30	.	TRBJ1-2	few	TGTGCCTGGACGCGGGAAGTTTCCTATGGCTACACCTTC	CAWTREVSYGYTF
TRBV7-2	.	TRBJ2-4	.	TGTGCCAGCAGTTCGACAGGAGGACTAGCCAAAAACATTCAGTACTTC	CASSSTGGLAKNIQYF
TRBV6-6	TRBD1	TRBJ2-7	few	TGTGCCAGCGGAGGGACAGGCTTCGGCGAGCAGTACTTC	CASGGTGFGEQYF